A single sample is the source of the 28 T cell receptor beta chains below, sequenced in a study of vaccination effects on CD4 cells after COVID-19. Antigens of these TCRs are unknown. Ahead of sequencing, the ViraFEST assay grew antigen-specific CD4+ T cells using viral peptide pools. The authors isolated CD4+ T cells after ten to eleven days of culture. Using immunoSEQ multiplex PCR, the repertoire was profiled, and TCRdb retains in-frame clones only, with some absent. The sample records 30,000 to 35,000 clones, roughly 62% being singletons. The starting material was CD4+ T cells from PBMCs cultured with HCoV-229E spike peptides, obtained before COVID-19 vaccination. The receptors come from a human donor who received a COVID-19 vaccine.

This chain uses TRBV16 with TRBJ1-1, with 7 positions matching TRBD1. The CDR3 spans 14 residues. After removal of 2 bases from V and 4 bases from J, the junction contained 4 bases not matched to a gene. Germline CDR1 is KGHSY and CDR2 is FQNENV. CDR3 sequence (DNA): TGTGCCAGCAGCCAAAAGACAGGGATCACTGAAGCTTTCTTT. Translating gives CASSQKTGITEAFF.

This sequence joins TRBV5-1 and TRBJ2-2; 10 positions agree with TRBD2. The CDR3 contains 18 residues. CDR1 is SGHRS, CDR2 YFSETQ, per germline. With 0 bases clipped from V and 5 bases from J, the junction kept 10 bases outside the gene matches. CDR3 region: CASSLGSGSGRWTGELFF. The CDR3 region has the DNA TGCGCCAGCAGCTTGGGGAGTGGTAGCGGGAGGTGGACCGGGGAGCTGTTTTTT. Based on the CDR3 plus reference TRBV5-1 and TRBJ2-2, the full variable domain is KAGVTQTPRYLIKTRGQQVTLSCSPISGHRSVSWYQQTPGQGLQFLFEYFSETQRNKGNFPGRFSGRQFSNSRSEMNVSTLELGDSALYLCASSLGSGSGRWTGELFFGEGSRLTVL.

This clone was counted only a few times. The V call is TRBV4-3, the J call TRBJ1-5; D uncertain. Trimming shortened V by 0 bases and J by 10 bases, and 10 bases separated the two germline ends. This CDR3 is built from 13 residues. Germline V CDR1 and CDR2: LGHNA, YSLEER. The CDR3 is CASSQDLLGPQHF. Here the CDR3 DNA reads TGCGCCAGCAGCCAAGATCTTCTTGGTCCCCAGCATTTT.

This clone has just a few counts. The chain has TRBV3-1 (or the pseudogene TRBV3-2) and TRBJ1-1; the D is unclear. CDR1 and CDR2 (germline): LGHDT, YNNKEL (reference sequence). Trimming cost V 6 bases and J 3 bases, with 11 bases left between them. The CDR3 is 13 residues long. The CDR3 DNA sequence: TGTGCCAGCAGTCTCACACTTGACACTGAAGCTTTCTTT. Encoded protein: CASSLTLDTEAFF.

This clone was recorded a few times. The CDR3 sequence: CASSLGTSGRYEQYF. CDR3 coding DNA: TGTGCCAGCAGCCTGGGGACTAGCGGACGCTACGAGCAGTACTTC. This chain uses TRBV7-6 with TRBJ2-7; TRBD2 matches 11 bases. CDR3 length equals 15 residues. V trimming: 5 bases; J trimming: 3 bases; junction bases outside the gene matches: 6. Per germline, CDR1 SGHVS and CDR2 FNYEAQ.

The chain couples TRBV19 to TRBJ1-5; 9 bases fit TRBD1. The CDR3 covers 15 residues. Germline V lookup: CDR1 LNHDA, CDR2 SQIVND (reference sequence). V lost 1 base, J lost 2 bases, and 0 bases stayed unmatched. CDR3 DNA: TGTGCCAGTAGTATAGGGACAGGGGGCAATCAGCCCCAGCATTTT. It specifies CASSIGTGGNQPQHF.

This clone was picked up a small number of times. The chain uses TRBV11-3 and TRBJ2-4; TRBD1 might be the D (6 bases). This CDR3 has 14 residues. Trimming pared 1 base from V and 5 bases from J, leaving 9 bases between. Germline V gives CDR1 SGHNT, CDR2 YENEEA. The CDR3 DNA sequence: TGTGCCAGCAGCTTAGGGGGGCAGGAAAACATTCAGTACTTC. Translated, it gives CASSLGGQENIQYF.

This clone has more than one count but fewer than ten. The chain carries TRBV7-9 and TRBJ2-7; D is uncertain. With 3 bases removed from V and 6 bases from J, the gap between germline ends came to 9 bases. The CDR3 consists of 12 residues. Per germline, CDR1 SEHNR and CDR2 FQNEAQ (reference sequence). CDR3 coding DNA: TGTGCCAGCAGCTTTGCCTCGGCCGAGCAGTACTTC. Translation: CASSFASAEQYF.

In nucleotides, the CDR3 is TGTGCCAGTCAAAGTTATCCGGGGACGGACTCTGGAAACACCATATATTTT. It encodes CASQSYPGTDSGNTIYF. This chain uses TRBV19 with TRBJ1-3, with a tentative D call TRBD1 (5 bases). Trimming shortened V by 8 bases and J by 0 bases, and 20 bases separated the two germline ends. CDR1 and CDR2 (germline): LNHDA, SQIVND (reference sequence). CDR3 size: 17 residues.

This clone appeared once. Written as DNA, the CDR3 is TGTGCCAGCAGCGGTGGAACTCCGGACAGGGGTGGGGGGGAGCTGTTTTTT. Translated, it gives CASSGGTPDRGGGELFF. The V and J genes are TRBV5-4 and TRBJ2-2; 9 bases map to TRBD1. After removal of 4 bases from V and 8 bases from J, the junction contained 15 bases not matched to a gene. Germline V gene lookup returns CDR1 SGHNT and CDR2 YYREEE (reference sequence). This CDR3 contains 17 residues.

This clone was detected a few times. The CDR3 spells CASSLAGGTGGEQYF. Written as DNA, the CDR3 is TGTGCCAGCAGCTTAGCCGGCGGGACAGGGGGCGAGCAGTACTTC. The chain has TRBV7-9 and TRBJ2-7, with 11 positions matching TRBD1. J lost 6 bases, V lost 0 bases, and 4 bases had no gene match. The CDR3 extends over 15 amino acids. Germline V CDR1 and CDR2: SEHNR, FQNEAQ (reference sequence).

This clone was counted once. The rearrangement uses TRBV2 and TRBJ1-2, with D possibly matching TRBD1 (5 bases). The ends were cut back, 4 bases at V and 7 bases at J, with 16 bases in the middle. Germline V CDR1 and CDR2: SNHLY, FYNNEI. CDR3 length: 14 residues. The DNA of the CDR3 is TGTGCCAGCAGTGCCATGGGACTTACGGGTGGCTACACCTTC. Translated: CASSAMGLTGGYTF.

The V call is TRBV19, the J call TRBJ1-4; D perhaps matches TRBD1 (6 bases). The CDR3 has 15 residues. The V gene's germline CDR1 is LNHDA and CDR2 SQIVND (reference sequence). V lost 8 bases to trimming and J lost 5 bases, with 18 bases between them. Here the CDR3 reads CASGSYRDKNEKLFF. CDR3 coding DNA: TGTGCCAGTGGGTCCTACCGGGACAAAAATGAAAAACTGTTTTTT. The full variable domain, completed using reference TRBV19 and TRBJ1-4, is DGGITQSPKYLFRKEGQNVTLSCEQNLNHDAMYWYRQDPGQGLRLIYYSQIVNDFQKGDIAEGYSVSREKKESFPLTVTSAQKNPTAFYLCASGSYRDKNEKLFFGSGTQLSVL.

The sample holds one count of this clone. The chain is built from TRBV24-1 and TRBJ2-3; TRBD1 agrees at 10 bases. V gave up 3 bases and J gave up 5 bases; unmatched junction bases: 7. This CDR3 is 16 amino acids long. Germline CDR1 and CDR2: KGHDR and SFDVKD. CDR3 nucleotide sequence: TGTGCCACCAGTGATGACAGGGGGCTTTGGGGAGATACGCAGTATTTT. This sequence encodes CATSDDRGLWGDTQYF.

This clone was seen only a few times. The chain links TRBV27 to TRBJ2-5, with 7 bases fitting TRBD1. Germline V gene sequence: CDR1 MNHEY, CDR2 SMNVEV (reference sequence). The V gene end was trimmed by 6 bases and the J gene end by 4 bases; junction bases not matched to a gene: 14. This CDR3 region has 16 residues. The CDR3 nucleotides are TGTGCCAGCAGACTCAACCGACAGGGATGGGTAGAGACCCAGTACTTC. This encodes CASRLNRQGWVETQYF.

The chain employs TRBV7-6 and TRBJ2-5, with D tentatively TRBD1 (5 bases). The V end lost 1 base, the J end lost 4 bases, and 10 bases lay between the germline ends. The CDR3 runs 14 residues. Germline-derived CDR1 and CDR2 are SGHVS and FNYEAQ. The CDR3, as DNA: TGTGCCAGCAGCTTAGAAGGGGTACGAGAGACCCAGTACTTC. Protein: CASSLEGVRETQYF.

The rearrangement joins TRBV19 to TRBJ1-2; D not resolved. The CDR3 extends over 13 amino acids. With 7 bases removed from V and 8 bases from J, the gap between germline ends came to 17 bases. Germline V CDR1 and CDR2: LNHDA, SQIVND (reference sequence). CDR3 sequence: CASTLMVGSGYTF. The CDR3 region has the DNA TGTGCCAGTACTCTTATGGTCGGGTCGGGCTACACCTTC.

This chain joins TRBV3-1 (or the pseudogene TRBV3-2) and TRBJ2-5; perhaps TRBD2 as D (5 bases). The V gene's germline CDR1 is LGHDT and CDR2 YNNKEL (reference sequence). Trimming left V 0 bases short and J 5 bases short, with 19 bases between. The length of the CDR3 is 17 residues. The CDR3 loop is CASSQERLGVRWETQYF. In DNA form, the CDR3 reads TGTGCCAGCAGCCAAGAACGCCTCGGGGTGCGGTGGGAGACCCAGTACTTC.

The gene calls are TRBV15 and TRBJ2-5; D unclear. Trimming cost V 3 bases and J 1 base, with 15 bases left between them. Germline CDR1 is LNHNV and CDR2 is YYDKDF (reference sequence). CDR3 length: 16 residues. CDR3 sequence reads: CATSRSSRPFQETQYF. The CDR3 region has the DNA TGTGCCACCAGCAGGTCCAGTAGGCCCTTCCAAGAGACCCAGTACTTC. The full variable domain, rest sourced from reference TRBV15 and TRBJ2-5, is DAMVIQNPRYQVTQFGKPVTLSCSQTLNHNVMYWYQQKSSQAPKLLFHYYDKDFNNEADTPDNFQSRRPNTSFCFLDIRSPGLGDTAMYLCATSRSSRPFQETQYFGPGTRLLVL.

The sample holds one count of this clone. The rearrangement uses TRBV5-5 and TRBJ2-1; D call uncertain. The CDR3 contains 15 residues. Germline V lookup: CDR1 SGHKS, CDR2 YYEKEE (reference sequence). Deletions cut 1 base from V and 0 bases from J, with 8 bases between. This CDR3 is CASSLLWDSYNEQFF. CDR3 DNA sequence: TGTGCCAGCAGCTTGCTTTGGGACTCCTACAATGAGCAGTTCTTC.

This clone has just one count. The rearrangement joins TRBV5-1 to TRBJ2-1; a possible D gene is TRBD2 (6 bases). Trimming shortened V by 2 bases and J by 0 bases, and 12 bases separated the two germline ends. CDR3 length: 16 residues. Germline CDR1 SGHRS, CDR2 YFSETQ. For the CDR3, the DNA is TGCGCCAGCAGCTTCTTAGCGGTAACCTCCTACAATGAGCAGTTCTTC. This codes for CASSFLAVTSYNEQFF.

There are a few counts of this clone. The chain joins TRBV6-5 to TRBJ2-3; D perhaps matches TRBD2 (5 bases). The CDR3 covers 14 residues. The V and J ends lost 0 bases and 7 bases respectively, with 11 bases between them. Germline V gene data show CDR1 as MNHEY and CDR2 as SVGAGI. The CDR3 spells CASSYSASINTQYF. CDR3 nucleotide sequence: TGTGCCAGCAGTTACTCCGCTAGCATAAATACGCAGTATTTT.

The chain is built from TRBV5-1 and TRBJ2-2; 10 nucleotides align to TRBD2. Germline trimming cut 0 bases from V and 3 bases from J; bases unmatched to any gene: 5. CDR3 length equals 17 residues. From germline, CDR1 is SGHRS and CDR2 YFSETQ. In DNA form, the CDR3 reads TGCGCCAGCAGCTTGGGACCGAGCGGGGGGGACACCGGGGAGCTGTTTTTT. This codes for CASSLGPSGGDTGELFF. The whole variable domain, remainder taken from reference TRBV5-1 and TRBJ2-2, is KAGVTQTPRYLIKTRGQQVTLSCSPISGHRSVSWYQQTPGQGLQFLFEYFSETQRNKGNFPGRFSGRQFSNSRSEMNVSTLELGDSALYLCASSLGPSGGDTGELFFGEGSRLTVL.

CDR3 nucleotide sequence: TGTGCCAGCAGCCAAGATCATCCTAGGTCCTACAATGAGCAGTTCTTC. Protein sequence: CASSQDHPRSYNEQFF. This chain connects TRBV4-2 to TRBJ2-1; the D is unclear. Germline V gene lookup returns CDR1 LGHNA and CDR2 YNFKEQ. The CDR3 totals 16 residues. V lost 0 bases, J lost 1 base, and 10 bases lay in between.

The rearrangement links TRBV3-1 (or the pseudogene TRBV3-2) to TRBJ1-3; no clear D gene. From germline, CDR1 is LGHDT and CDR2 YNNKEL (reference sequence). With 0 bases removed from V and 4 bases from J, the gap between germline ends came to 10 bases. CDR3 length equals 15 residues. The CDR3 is CASSQEGGKGNTIYF. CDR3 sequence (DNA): TGTGCCAGCAGCCAAGAAGGCGGAAAAGGAAACACCATATATTTT.

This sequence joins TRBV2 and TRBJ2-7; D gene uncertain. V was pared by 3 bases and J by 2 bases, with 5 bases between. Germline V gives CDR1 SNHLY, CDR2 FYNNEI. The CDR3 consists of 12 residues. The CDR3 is CASSDSPYEQYF. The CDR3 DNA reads TGTGCCAGCAGTGATTCCCCCTACGAGCAGTACTTC.

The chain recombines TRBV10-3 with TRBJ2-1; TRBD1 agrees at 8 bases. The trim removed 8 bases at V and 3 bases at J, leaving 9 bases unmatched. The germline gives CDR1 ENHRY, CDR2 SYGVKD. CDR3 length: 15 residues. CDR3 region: CAIGLPGQGYNEQFF. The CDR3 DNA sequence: TGTGCCATCGGCCTCCCCGGACAGGGCTACAATGAGCAGTTCTTC.

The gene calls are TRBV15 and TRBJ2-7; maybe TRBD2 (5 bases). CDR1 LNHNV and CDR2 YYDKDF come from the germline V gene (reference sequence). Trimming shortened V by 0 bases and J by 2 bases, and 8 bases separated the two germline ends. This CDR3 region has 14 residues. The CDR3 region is CATSRDPEAYEQYF. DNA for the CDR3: TGTGCCACCAGCAGAGATCCGGAGGCCTACGAGCAGTACTTC.